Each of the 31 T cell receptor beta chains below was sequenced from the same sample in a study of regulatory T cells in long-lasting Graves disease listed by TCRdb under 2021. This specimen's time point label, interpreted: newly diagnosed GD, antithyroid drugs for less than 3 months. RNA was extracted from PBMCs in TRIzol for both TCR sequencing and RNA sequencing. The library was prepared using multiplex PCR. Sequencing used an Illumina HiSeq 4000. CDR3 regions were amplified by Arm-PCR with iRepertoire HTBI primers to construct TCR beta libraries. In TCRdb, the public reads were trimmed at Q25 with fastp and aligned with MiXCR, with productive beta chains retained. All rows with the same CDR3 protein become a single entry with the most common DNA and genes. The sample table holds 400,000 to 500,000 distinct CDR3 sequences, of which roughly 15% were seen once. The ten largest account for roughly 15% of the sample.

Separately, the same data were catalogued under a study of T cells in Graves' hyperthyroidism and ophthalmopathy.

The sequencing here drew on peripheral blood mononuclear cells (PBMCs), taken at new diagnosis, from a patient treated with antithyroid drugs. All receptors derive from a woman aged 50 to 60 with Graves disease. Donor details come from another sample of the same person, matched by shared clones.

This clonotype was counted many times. The CDR3, as DNA: TGCAGCGTCCCCAAACCCCAAAAGGGGGGCTCTAACTATGGCTACACCTTC. This sequence encodes CSVPKPQKGGSNYGYTF. This chain links TRBV29-1 with TRBJ1-2, with D perhaps TRBD1 (6 bases). This CDR3 is 17 amino acids long. Germline V gene lookup returns CDR1 SQVTM and CDR2 ANQGSEA. The germline V and J ends were trimmed by 6 bases and 0 bases, with 23 bases remaining between them.

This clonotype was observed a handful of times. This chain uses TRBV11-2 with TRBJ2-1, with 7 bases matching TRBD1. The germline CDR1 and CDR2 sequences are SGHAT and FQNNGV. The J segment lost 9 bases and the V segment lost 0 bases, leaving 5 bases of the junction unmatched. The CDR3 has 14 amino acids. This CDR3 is CASSLDLEGAEQFF. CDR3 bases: TGTGCCAGCAGCTTAGATCTAGAGGGGGCTGAGCAGTTCTTC.

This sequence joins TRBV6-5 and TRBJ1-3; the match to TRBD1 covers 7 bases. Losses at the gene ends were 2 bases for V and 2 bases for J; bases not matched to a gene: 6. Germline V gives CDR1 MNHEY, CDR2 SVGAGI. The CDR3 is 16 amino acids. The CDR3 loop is CASSYGRQGAGNTIYF. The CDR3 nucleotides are TGTGCCAGCAGTTACGGTCGCCAGGGGGCTGGAAACACCATATATTTT.

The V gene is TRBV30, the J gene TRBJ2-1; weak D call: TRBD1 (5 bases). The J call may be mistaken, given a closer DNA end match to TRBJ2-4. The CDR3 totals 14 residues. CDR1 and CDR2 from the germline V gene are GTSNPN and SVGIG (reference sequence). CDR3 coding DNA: TGTGCCTGGAGTGAAGGGGTTGGCGAAAACATTCAGTACTTC. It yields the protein CAWSEGVGENIQYF.

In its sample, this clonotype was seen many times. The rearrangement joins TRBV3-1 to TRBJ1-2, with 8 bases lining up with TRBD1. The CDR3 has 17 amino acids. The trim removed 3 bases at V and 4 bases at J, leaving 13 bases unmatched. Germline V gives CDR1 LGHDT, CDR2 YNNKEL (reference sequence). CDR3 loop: CASSHLNSDRGGYGYTF. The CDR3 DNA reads TGTGCCAGCAGCCATCTAAACTCTGACAGGGGAGGCTATGGCTACACCTTC.

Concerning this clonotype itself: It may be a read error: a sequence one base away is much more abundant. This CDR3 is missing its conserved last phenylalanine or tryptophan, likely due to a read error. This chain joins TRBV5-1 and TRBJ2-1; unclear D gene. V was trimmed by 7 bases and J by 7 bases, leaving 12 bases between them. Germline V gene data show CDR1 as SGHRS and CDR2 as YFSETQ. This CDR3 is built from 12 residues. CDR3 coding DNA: TGCGCCAGCCGAGTGGCGTCAAATGAGCAGTTCTTA. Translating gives CASRVASNEQFL.

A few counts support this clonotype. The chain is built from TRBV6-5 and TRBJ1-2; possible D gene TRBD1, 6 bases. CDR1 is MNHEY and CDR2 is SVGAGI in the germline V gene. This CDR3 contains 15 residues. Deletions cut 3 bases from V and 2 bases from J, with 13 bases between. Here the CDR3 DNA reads TGTGCCAGCAGTTATTCCGACAGGAACAACTATGGCTACACCTTC. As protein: CASSYSDRNNYGYTF.

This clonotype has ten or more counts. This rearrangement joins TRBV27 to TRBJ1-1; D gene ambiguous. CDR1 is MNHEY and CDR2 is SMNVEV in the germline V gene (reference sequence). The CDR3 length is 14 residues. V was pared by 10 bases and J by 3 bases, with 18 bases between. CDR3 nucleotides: TGTGCCACAACTTCTCCCACCCCCTACACTGAAGCTTTCTTT. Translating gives CATTSPTPYTEAFF.

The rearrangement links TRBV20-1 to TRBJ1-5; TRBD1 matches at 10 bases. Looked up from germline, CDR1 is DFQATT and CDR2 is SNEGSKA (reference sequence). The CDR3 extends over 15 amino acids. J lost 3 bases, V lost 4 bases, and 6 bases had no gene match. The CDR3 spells CSATQTGGYNQPQHF. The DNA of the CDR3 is TGCAGTGCTACTCAGACAGGGGGCTACAATCAGCCCCAGCATTTT.

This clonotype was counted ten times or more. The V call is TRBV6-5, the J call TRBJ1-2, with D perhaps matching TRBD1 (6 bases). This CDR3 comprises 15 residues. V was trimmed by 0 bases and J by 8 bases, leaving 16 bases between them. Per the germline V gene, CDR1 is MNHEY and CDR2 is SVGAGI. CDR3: CASSYSGTGQSGYTF. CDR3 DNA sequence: TGTGCCAGCAGTTACTCGGGTACGGGACAAAGCGGCTACACCTTC.

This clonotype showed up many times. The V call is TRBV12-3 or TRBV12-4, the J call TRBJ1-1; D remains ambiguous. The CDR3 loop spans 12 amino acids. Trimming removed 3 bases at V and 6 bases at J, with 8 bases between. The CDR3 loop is CASSFLNSEAFF. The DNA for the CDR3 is TGTGCCAGCAGTTTTTTGAATTCTGAAGCTTTCTTT.

The CDR3 region has the DNA TGTGCCAGCAGTCCCCTCCTTGAGTCCGGCTACACCTTC. Translation gives CASSPLLESGYTF. The V and J genes are TRBV7-2 and TRBJ1-2; D not resolved. V was pared by 6 bases and J by 8 bases, with 16 bases between. This CDR3 has 13 amino acids. CDR1 is SGHTA and CDR2 is FQGNSA in the germline V gene. The full variable domain, its missing parts supplied by reference TRBV7-2 and TRBJ1-2, is GAGVSQSPSNKVTEKGKDVELRCDPISGHTALYWYRQSLGQGLEFLIYFQGNSAPDKSGLPSDRFSAERTGGSVSTLTIQRTQQEDSAVYLCASSPLLESGYTFGSGTRLTVV.

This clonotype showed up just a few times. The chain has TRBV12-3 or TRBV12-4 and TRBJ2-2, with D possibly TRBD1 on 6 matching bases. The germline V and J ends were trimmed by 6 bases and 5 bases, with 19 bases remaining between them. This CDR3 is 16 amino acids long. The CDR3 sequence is CASRRRAVGTTGELFF. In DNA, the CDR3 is TGTGCCAGCAGACGCCGAGCTGTCGGGACAACCGGGGAGCTGTTTTTT.

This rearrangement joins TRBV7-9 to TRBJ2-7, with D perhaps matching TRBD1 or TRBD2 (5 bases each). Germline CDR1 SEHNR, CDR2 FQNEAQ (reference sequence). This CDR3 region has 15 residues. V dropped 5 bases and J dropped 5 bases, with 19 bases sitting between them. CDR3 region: CASSQEIGGANEQYF. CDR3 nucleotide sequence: TGTGCCAGCAGCCAGGAGATTGGGGGAGCCAACGAGCAGTACTTC.

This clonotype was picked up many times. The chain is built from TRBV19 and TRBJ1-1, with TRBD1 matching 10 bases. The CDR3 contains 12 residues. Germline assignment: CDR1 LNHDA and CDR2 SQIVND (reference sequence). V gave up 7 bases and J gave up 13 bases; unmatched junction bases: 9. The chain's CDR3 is CASTPGQGRGFF. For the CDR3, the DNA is TGTGCCAGTACCCCGGGACAGGGGCGGGGTTTCTTT. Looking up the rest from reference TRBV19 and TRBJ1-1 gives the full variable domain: DGGITQSPKYLFRKEGQNVTLSCEQNLNHDAMYWYRQDPGQGLRLIYYSQIVNDFQKGDIAEGYSVSREKKESFPLTVTSAQKNPTAFYLCASTPGQGRGFFGQGTRLTVV.

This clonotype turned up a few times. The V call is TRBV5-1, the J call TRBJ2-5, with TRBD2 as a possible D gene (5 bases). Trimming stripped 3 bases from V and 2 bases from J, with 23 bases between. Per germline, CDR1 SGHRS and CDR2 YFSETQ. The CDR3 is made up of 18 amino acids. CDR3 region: CASSWTLASPLVQETQYF. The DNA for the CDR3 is TGCGCCAGCAGCTGGACGCTAGCTTCCCCCTTGGTTCAAGAGACCCAGTACTTC. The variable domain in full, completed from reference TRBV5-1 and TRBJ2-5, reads KAGVTQTPRYLIKTRGQQVTLSCSPISGHRSVSWYQQTPGQGLQFLFEYFSETQRNKGNFPGRFSGRQFSNSRSEMNVSTLELGDSALYLCASSWTLASPLVQETQYFGPGTRLLVL.

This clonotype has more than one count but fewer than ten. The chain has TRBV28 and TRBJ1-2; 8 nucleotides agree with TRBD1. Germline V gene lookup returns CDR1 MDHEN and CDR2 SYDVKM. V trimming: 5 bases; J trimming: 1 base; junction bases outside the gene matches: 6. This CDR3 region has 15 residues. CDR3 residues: CASSLQGALNYGYTF. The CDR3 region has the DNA TGTGCCAGCAGTCTCCAGGGGGCACTTAACTATGGCTACACCTTC.

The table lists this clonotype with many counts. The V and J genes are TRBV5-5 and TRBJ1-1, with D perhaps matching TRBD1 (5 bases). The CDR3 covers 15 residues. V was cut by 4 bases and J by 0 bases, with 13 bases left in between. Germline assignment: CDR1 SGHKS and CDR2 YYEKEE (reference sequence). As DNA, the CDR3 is TGTGCCAGCAGCCCGAGGGGAGCCATGAACACTGAAGCTTTCTTT. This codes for CASSPRGAMNTEAFF.

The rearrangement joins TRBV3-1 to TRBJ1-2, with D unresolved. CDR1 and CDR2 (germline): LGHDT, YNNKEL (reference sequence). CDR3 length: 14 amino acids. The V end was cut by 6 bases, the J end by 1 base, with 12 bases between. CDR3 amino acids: CASSHGGYNYGYTF. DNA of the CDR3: TGTGCCAGCAGTCATGGAGGGTATAACTATGGCTACACCTTC.

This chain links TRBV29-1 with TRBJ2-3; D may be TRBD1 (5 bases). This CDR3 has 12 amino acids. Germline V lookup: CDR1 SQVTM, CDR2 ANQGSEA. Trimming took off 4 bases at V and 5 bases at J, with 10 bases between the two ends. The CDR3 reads CSVVLGVDTQYF. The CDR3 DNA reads TGCAGCGTTGTTTTAGGGGTAGATACGCAGTATTTT.

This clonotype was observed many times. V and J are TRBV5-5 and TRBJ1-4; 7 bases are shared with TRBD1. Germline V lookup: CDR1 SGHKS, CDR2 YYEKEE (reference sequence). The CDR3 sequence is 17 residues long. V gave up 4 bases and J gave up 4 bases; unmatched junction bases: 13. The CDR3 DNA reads TGTGCCAGCAGCGCAAGCCCCGGGACAGCCGTTAATGAAAAACTGTTTTTT. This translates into CASSASPGTAVNEKLFF. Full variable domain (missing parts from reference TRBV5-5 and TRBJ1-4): DAGVTQSPTHLIKTRGQQVTLRCSPISGHKSVSWYQQVLGQGPQFIFQYYEKEERGRGNFPDRFSARQFPNYSSELNVNALLLGDSALYLCASSASPGTAVNEKLFFGSGTQLSVL.

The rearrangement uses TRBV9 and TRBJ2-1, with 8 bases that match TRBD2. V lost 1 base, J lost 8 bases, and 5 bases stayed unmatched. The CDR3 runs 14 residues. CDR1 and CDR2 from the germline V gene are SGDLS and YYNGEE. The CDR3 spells CASSVWGLGYEQFF. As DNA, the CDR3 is TGTGCCAGCAGCGTATGGGGACTAGGGTATGAGCAGTTCTTC.

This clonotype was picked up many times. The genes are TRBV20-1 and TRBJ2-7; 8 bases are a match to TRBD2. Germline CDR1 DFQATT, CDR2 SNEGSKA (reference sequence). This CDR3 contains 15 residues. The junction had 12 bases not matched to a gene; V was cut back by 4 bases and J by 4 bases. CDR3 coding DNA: TGCAGTGCTAATGTAGCGGGGAAGACTAAATACGAGCAGTACTTC. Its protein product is CSANVAGKTKYEQYF.

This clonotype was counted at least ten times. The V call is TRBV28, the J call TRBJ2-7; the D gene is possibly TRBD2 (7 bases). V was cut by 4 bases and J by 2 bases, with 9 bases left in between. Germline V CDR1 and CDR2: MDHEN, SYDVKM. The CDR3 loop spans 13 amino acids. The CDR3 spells CASSWGGPYEQYF. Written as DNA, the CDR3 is TGTGCCAGCAGTTGGGGGGGGCCCTACGAGCAGTACTTC.

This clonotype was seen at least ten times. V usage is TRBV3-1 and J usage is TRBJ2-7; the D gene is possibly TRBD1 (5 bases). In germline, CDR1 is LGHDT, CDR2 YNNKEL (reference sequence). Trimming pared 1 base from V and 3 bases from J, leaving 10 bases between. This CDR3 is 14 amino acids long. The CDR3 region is CASSQGGQFYEQYF. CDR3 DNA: TGTGCCAGCAGCCAAGGGGGCCAGTTCTACGAGCAGTACTTC.

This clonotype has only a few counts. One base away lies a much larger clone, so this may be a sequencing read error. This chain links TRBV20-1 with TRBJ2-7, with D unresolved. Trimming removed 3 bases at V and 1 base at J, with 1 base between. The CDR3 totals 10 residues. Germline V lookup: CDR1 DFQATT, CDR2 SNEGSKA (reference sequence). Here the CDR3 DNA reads TGCAGTGCTAGTTCCTACGAGCAGTACTTC. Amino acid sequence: CSASSYEQYF.

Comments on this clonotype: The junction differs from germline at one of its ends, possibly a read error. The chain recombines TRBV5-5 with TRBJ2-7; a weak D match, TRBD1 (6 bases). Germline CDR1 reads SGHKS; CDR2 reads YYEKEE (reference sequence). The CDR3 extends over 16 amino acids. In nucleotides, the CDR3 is TGCGCCAGCAGCCAGGCTTACAGGGTGGTAAACGACGAGCAGTACTTC. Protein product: CASSQAYRVVNDEQYF.

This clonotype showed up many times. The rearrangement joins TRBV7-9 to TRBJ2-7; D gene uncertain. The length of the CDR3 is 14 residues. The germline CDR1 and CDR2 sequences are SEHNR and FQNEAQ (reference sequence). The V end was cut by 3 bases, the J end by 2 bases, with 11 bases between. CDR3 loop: CASSFSLGTYEQYF. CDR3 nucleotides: TGTGCCAGCAGCTTCAGTTTGGGAACCTACGAGCAGTACTTC.

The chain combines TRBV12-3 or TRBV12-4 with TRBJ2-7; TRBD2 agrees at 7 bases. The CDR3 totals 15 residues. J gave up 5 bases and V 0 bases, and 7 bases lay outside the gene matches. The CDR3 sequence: CASSLAGGGINEQYF. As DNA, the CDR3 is TGTGCCAGCAGTTTAGCTGGCGGGGGTATCAACGAGCAGTACTTC.

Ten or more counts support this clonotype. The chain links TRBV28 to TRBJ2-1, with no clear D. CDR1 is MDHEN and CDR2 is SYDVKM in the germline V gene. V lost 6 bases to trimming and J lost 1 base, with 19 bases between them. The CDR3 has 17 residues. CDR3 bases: TGTGCCAGCAGACCAGAAGCGTTGGAAAGGTCCTACAATGAGCAGTTCTTC. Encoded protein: CASRPEALERSYNEQFF.

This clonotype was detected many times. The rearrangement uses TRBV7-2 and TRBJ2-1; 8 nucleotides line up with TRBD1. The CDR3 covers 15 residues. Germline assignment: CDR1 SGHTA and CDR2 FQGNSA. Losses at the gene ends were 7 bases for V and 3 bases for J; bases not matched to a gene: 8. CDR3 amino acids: CASTQGQGFYNEQFF. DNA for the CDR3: TGTGCCAGCACCCAAGGACAGGGCTTCTACAATGAGCAGTTCTTC.